The sequence of this TCR beta chain was determined in a study of blood T cell repertoires in COVID-19 (dated by TCRdb to the early 2020s). For the wider study: Samples from collaborators originated in the United States, Italy and Spain and spanned both the acute and convalescent phases of COVID-19. The repertoires were made available in a free public database intended to serve as a resource for research on the immune response to SARS-CoV-2. Deeply sampled blood TCRbeta repertoires from subjects exposed to, actively infected with, or recovered from COVID-19 were included in the dataset. Where available, HLA class I and class II types were taken from metadata supplied by the sample provider and were not determined by assay-based typing. Samples were obtained from the ongoing ImmuneRACE study (first 160 participants) and from over a thousand subjects provided by 6 global collaborators. The prospective study material was composed of cDNA or gDNA derived from T cells, B-cell-depleted T cells, or PBMCs. Sample metadata almost always included a de-identified subject ID, COVID-19 status, age in years and sex. The research as a whole found: The amount of clinical and demographic metadata varied by source and participant and was provided uncurated.

A second Seattle source provided samples from volunteer blood donors who had recovered from COVID-19. The collaborating institutions used their own protocols to collect whole blood in K2EDTA tubes. For TCRbeta analysis, collaborators shipped samples as frozen whole blood, isolated PBMCs, or DNA extracted from either of those sample types. TCRbeta CDR3 regions were amplified from genomic DNA by means of the immunoSEQ Assay, a bias-controlled multiplex PCR. Per the source publication's procedure: Within the assay, amplification of reference gene primers was used to estimate how many nucleated cells each sample contained. To quantify the absolute abundance of each unique TCRbeta CDR3 rearrangement, sequence reads were collapsed and filtered. Productive Simpson clonality was computed per sample as the square root of Simpson's diversity index over productive rearrangements. TCRdb retrieved this table from immuneACCESS and kept in-frame rearrangements only. Not all clones are present; in checked studies, unresolved V genes account for under half, and no reason is known for the remainder. That table furnishes V, J and clone size, whereas the DNA furnished D and trimming. This sample has fewer than 200,000 clones in its table, and 70% to 90% of those were observed once. The top ten clonotypes cover about 1.2% of the sample.

Including the terminal cysteine and phenylalanine, the CDR3 comprises 16 residues. The DNA shown is the 48-base CDR3, in frame from base 1. The CDR1 and CDR2 encoded by the germline V gene are SGDLS and YYNGEE. V is pruned by 0 bases and J by 10 bases, leaving 10 bases of the junction without a gene match. Comments on this clone: The specificity of this receptor is unknown. No much larger clonotype is one base removed from it; base qualities were not supplied.

The sequence was collected from a man in his sixties who had recovered from COVID-19. This sequence uses TRBV9 and TRBJ2-1, and 10 bases in between align with TRBD2. Sequences were obtained from peripheral blood. The DNA sequence is given as TGTGCCAGCAGCGTAGCAGGCAGCGGGGGGGCCAAAGAGCAGTTCTTC. Translated, this is CASSVAGSGGAKEQFF.